These 31 T cell receptor beta chains came from one sample sequenced in a study of cytomegalovirus exposure and HLA in healthy donors (dated by TCRdb to between 2016 and 2019). The library was made by the immunoSEQ multiplex PCR assay. A mixture of 60 forward primers for TCR Vbeta segments and 13 reverse primers for TCR Jbeta segments was used in the multiplex PCR. The table was pulled from immuneACCESS by TCRdb, which kept in-frame rearrangements only. Such tables lose some clones; where checked, under half of the loss comes from unresolved V genes, and the rest has no known cause. This sample holds fewer than 150,000 clones; 85% were observed only once. About 7% of the sample goes to the ten largest clones. Sequencing input: PBMCs. The origin of the receptors is a woman aged 25 to 45 in good health and CMV-seropositive.

This chain connects TRBV5-4 to TRBJ1-5; D ambiguous. The CDR3 loop spans 15 amino acids. Trimming left V 0 bases short and J 7 bases short, with 14 bases between. The germline CDR1 and CDR2 sequences are SGHNT and YYREEE (reference sequence). The CDR3 DNA reads as TGTGCCAGCAGCTTGGACCCGACACAAGGACAGCCCCAGCATTTT. This gives the protein CASSLDPTQGQPQHF.

The CDR3 region is CASSATAHPSEAFF. The CDR3 DNA is TGTGCCAGCAGTGCTACAGCCCATCCTTCTGAAGCTTTCTTT. The rearrangement uses TRBV2 and TRBJ1-1; no reliable D call. The CDR3 contains 14 residues. V was pared by 4 bases and J by 6 bases, with 15 bases between. Germline-derived CDR1 and CDR2 are SNHLY and FYNNEI.

The V and J genes are TRBV7-2 and TRBJ2-1; TRBD2 matches at 11 bases. The CDR3 is 15 residues long. Germline loops: CDR1 SGHTA, CDR2 FQGNSA. After removal of 3 bases from V and 7 bases from J, the junction contained 5 bases not matched to a gene. CDR3: CASSFPTSGTNEQFF. The CDR3 nucleotides are TGTGCCAGCAGCTTCCCGACTAGCGGGACAAATGAGCAGTTCTTC.

The rearrangement links TRBV6-5 to TRBJ2-7; the match to TRBD2 covers 7 bases. The CDR3 runs 14 residues. Trimming took 9 bases from V and 4 from J; bases not matched to a gene: 12. Per germline, CDR1 MNHEY and CDR2 SVGAGI. The CDR3 loop reads CASTSWEGRYEQYF. The CDR3, as DNA: TGTGCCAGTACCTCCTGGGAGGGTAGGTACGAGCAGTACTTC.

In this sample, this clone turned up once. The chain couples TRBV11-3 to TRBJ2-5, with D possibly TRBD2 on 5 matching bases. The germline V and J ends were trimmed by 1 base and 5 bases, with 8 bases remaining between them. The CDR3 sequence is 13 residues long. The germline V gene has CDR1 SGHNT and CDR2 YENEEA. This CDR3 is CASSLGGRETQYF. In DNA, the CDR3 is TGTGCCAGCAGCTTAGGAGGGCGGGAGACCCAGTACTTC.

This chain joins TRBV6-1 and TRBJ2-1; the D gene is possibly TRBD2 (6 bases). This CDR3 comprises 14 residues. Trimming left V 0 bases short and J 3 bases short, with 6 bases between. Germline CDR1 and CDR2: MNHNS and SASEGT. The DNA of the CDR3 is TGTGCCAGCAGTGAAGCGGGGGGCTACAATGAGCAGTTCTTC. Translating it yields CASSEAGGYNEQFF.

V and J are TRBV30 and TRBJ1-1; tentative D call: TRBD1 (5 bases). The V gene lost 3 bases and the J gene lost 5 bases, with 13 bases spanning the gap. The CDR3 length is 13 residues. CDR1 is GTSNPN and CDR2 is SVGIG in the germline V gene (reference sequence). Here the CDR3 reads CAWRAGVGTEAFF. In nucleotides, the CDR3 is TGTGCCTGGAGAGCGGGGGTAGGGACTGAAGCTTTCTTT.

V usage is TRBV10-2 and J usage is TRBJ2-7, with D possibly matching TRBD2 (6 bases). V lost 6 bases, J lost 2 bases, and 11 bases lay in between. The CDR3 loop spans 13 amino acids. The germline CDR1 and CDR2 sequences are WSHSY and SAAADI. The CDR3 region has the DNA TGCGCCAGCAGCCGGGACTCCACCTACGAGCAGTACTTC. Translating gives CASSRDSTYEQYF.

The chain joins TRBV5-1 to TRBJ2-7; TRBD1 matches 8 bases. Germline CDR1 is SGHRS and CDR2 is YFSETQ. There are 15 residues in the CDR3. J was trimmed by 7 bases and V by 3 bases; bases with no gene match: 12. CDR3 bases: TGCGCCAGCAGCTGGAAGGGACAGGCGGGGTTGGAGCAGTACTTC. It translates to CASSWKGQAGLEQYF.

The chain uses TRBV5-6 and TRBJ1-4; perhaps TRBD1 as D (6 bases). This CDR3 spans 14 amino acids. Trimming left V 0 bases short and J 13 bases short, with 16 bases between. CDR1 is SGHDT and CDR2 is YYEEEE in the germline V gene. CDR3: CASSLGAGDRRLFF. The DNA for the CDR3 is TGTGCCAGCAGCTTGGGGGCAGGGGACCGTCGACTGTTTTTT. Full variable domain (missing parts from reference TRBV5-6 and TRBJ1-4): DAGVTQSPTHLIKTRGQQVTLRCSPKSGHDTVSWYQQALGQGPQFIFQYYEEEERQRGNFPDRFSGHQFPNYSSELNVNALLLGDSALYLCASSLGAGDRRLFFGSGTQLSVL.

This chain links TRBV6-5 with TRBJ1-6, with D possibly TRBD1 on 6 matching bases. Trimming left V 5 bases short and J 10 bases short, with 9 bases between. This CDR3 comprises 12 residues. From germline, CDR1 is MNHEY and CDR2 SVGAGI. In DNA form, the CDR3 reads TGTGCCAGCAGTCAGGGGACATCACCCCTCCACTTT. As protein: CASSQGTSPLHF.

The chain has TRBV5-1 and TRBJ2-3; no clear D. The CDR3 length is 16 residues. In germline, CDR1 is SGHRS, CDR2 YFSETQ. The V end lost 0 bases, the J end lost 2 bases, and 13 bases lay between the germline ends. The CDR3 reads CASSLGINRDTDTQYF. The CDR3 DNA follows: TGCGCCAGCAGCTTGGGAATAAACAGAGACACAGATACGCAGTATTTT.

This chain joins TRBV28 and TRBJ2-1; 9 positions agree with TRBD2. This CDR3 comprises 14 residues. After removal of 10 bases from V and 5 bases from J, the junction contained 9 bases not matched to a gene. Germline V gene sequence: CDR1 MDHEN, CDR2 SYDVKM. Here the CDR3 DNA reads TGTGCCATCAACCCGGGACTAGCACACAATGAGCAGTTCTTC. This codes for CAINPGLAHNEQFF.

The CDR3 DNA sequence: TGTGCCAGCAGTTTAGCGGGAGGGATGGAGACCCAGTACTTC. Translated: CASSLAGGMETQYF. The chain links TRBV5-4 to TRBJ2-5; 11 bases are shared with TRBD2. Germline V gene data show CDR1 as SGHNT and CDR2 as YYREEE (reference sequence). CDR3 length equals 14 residues. V lost 5 bases and J lost 5; bases outside the gene matches: 5. The complete variable domain, with remaining parts taken from reference TRBV5-4 and TRBJ2-5, reads ETGVTQSPTHLIKTRGQQVTLRCSSQSGHNTVSWYQQALGQGPQFIFQYYREEENGRGNFPPRFSGLQFPNYSSELNVNALELDDSALYLCASSLAGGMETQYFGPGTRLLVL.

This clone was seen more than once but under ten times. The chain employs TRBV5-4 and TRBJ2-1, with TRBD2 identical over 12 bases. With V trimmed by 0 bases and J by 4 bases, 2 bases remained unmatched. This CDR3 is 16 amino acids long. Looked up from germline, CDR1 is SGHNT and CDR2 is YYREEE (reference sequence). The CDR3 sequence: CASSLEGTSGYNEQFF. CDR3 bases: TGTGCCAGCAGCTTGGAGGGGACTAGCGGGTACAATGAGCAGTTCTTC.

Notes on this clone: Other DNA sequences within the sample encode an identical CDR3. The chain links TRBV29-1 to TRBJ2-5, with TRBD1 as a possible D gene (6 bases). The germline CDR1 and CDR2 sequences are SQVTM and ANQGSEA. The CDR3 extends over 12 amino acids. V was pared by 6 bases and J by 3 bases, with 11 bases between. The CDR3 DNA reads as TGCAGCGTCCTACAGGGAGAAGAGACCCAGTACTTC. This gives the protein CSVLQGEETQYF.

The chain is built from TRBV5-1 and TRBJ2-1; tentatively, D is TRBD1 (6 bases). Germline lookup yields CDR1 SGHRS and CDR2 YFSETQ. V gave up 0 bases and J gave up 6 bases, with 10 bases separating them. The length of the CDR3 is 14 residues. For the CDR3, the DNA is TGCGCCAGCAGCTTGGATGGACAGCGCAATGAGCAGTTCTTC. Amino acid sequence: CASSLDGQRNEQFF.

This rearrangement joins TRBV6-1 to TRBJ1-2; TRBD1 matches at 7 bases. CDR1 is MNHNS, CDR2 SASEGT, per germline. The V and J ends lost 0 bases and 6 bases, in that order; junction bases with no gene match: 4. The CDR3 contains 14 residues. The CDR3 protein is CASSEALGGHGYTF. The CDR3 bases are TGTGCCAGCAGTGAAGCGCTAGGGGGCCATGGCTACACCTTC.

This chain joins TRBV25-1 and TRBJ2-1; TRBD2 aligns across 7 bases. V shed 3 bases, J shed 16 bases, and the junction held 18 bases outside the gene matches. The germline V gene encodes CDR1 MGHDK and CDR2 SYGVNS. This CDR3 comprises 15 residues. The CDR3 DNA is TGTGCCAGCAGTGACCTTCGGCGGGGTAGCGGGCTTCAATTCTTC. Protein: CASSDLRRGSGLQFF.

The chain employs TRBV4-1 and TRBJ2-7; D might be TRBD2 (6 bases). V lost 6 bases to trimming and J lost 13 bases, with 16 bases between them. The CDR3 runs 11 residues. CDR1 MGHRA and CDR2 YSYEKL come from the germline V gene. In DNA, the CDR3 is TGCGCCAGCAGTCGGGACTCCCTGGTCTACTTC. Translating it yields CASSRDSLVYF.

The chain has TRBV19 and TRBJ1-1, with no clear D. Trimming removed 3 bases at V and 3 bases at J, with 11 bases between. The germline gives CDR1 LNHDA, CDR2 SQIVND (reference sequence). The CDR3 contains 14 residues. The CDR3 region is CASSMRELYTEAFF. The DNA of the CDR3 is TGTGCCAGTAGTATGCGTGAGCTATACACTGAAGCTTTCTTT.

In its sample, this clone was seen a few times. The chain carries TRBV10-3 and TRBJ1-1, with TRBD1 identical over 10 bases. V shed 5 bases and J 4 bases; nucleotides not matched to a gene: 4. This CDR3 contains 14 residues. In germline, CDR1 is ENHRY, CDR2 SYGVKD. The CDR3 spells CAISRDRGPTEAFF. The CDR3 DNA reads as TGTGCCATCAGTCGAGACAGGGGGCCCACTGAAGCTTTCTTT.

The gene calls are TRBV10-3 and TRBJ2-7, with D tentatively TRBD1 (5 bases). Trimming cost V 2 bases and J 7 bases, with 15 bases left between them. The CDR3 is 14 amino acids. Germline CDR1 is ENHRY and CDR2 is SYGVKD. The CDR3 DNA reads TGTGCCATCAGTGAGGCAGGGCTAGAAAGGGAGCAGTACTTC. It yields the protein CAISEAGLEREQYF.

The J gene is TRBJ1-1, the V gene TRBV27; the match to TRBD1 covers 7 bases. This CDR3 has 14 residues. Germline CDR1 MNHEY, CDR2 SMNVEV (reference sequence). V lost 3 bases and J lost 11; bases outside the gene matches: 12. CDR3 coding DNA: TGTGCCAGCAGTTTTCTCGGGACGACAGGGTGGGCTTTCTTT. This sequence encodes CASSFLGTTGWAFF.

V usage is TRBV5-4 and J usage is TRBJ2-5; 8 bases fit TRBD2. The CDR3 consists of 15 residues. The V gene end was trimmed by 4 bases and the J gene end by 4 bases; junction bases not matched to a gene: 9. Germline V gene lookup returns CDR1 SGHNT and CDR2 YYREEE (reference sequence). CDR3 DNA: TGTGCCAGCAGCCCTACTAGCGGTCCGGCAGAGACCCAGTACTTC. Translation: CASSPTSGPAETQYF.

V gene TRBV28 combines with J gene TRBJ1-5; a weak D match, TRBD1 (5 bases). Germline loops: CDR1 MDHEN, CDR2 SYDVKM. This CDR3 is 13 amino acids long. Trimming cost V 8 bases and J 5 bases, with 13 bases left between them. The CDR3 reads CASGGGIHQPQHF. The DNA for the CDR3 is TGTGCCAGCGGGGGGGGGATACATCAGCCCCAGCATTTT. The variable domain in full, with the rest retrieved from reference TRBV28 and TRBJ1-5, is DVKVTQSSRYLVKRTGEKVFLECVQDMDHENMFWYRQDPGLGLRLIYFSYDVKMKEKGDIPEGYSVSREKKERFSLILESASTNQTSMYLCASGGGIHQPQHFGDGTRLSIL.

The chain has TRBV6-6 and TRBJ1-1; no firm D call. CDR1 MNHNY and CDR2 SVGAGI come from the germline V gene (reference sequence). Trimming pared 4 bases from V and 1 base from J, leaving 16 bases between. This CDR3 has 16 residues. The CDR3 protein is CASSFGGVGTNTEAFF. The DNA for the CDR3 is TGTGCCAGCAGTTTCGGCGGGGTGGGAACGAACACTGAAGCTTTCTTT.

The genes are TRBV2 and TRBJ2-2; 8 nucleotides line up with TRBD2. This CDR3 has 16 residues. Germline CDR1 and CDR2: SNHLY and FYNNEI. V shed 7 bases and J 0 bases; nucleotides not matched to a gene: 7. The CDR3 region is CASTELAATNTGELFF. CDR3 nucleotide sequence: TGTGCCAGCACCGAACTAGCGGCAACGAACACCGGGGAGCTGTTTTTT.

The V call is TRBV5-8, the J call TRBJ2-1; no clear D gene. The germline V gene has CDR1 SGHTS and CDR2 YDEGEE. The V gene lost 2 bases and the J gene lost 9 bases, with 9 bases spanning the gap. The CDR3 runs to 12 residues. The DNA of the CDR3 is TGTGCCAGCAGCTTTCCGAGTTTTGAGCAGTTCTTC. Amino acids: CASSFPSFEQFF.

The genes are TRBV18 and TRBJ2-6, with 7 bases that match TRBD2. The germline CDR1 and CDR2 sequences are KGHSH and LQKENI. Unmatched junction bases numbered 4, after V lost 3 bases and J lost 2 bases. The CDR3 is made up of 16 amino acids. In nucleotides, the CDR3 is TGTGCCAGCTCACCCCCCGGGGGGACTGGGGCCAACGTCCTGACTTTC. The encoded protein is CASSPPGGTGANVLTF.

This sequence joins TRBV2 and TRBJ2-5; possibly TRBD2 for D (6 bases). Trimming stripped 7 bases from V and 2 bases from J, with 17 bases between. Germline V gives CDR1 SNHLY, CDR2 FYNNEI. The CDR3 spans 15 residues. The CDR3 coding sequence is TGTGCCAGCACGAAGGAAGGGGCGGGGCAAGAGACCCAGTACTTC. Amino acids: CASTKEGAGQETQYF.